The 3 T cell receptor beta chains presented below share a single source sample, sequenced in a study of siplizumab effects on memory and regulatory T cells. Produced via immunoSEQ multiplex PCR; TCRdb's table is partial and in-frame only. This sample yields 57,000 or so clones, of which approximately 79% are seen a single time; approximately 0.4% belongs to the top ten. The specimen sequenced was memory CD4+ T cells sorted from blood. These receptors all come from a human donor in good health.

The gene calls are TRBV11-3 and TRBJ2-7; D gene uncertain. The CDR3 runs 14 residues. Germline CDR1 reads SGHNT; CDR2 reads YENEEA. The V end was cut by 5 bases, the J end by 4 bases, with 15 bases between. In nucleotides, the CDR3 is TGTGCCAGCAGCCCTGGACCCTTCTCATACGAGCAGTACTTC. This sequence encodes CASSPGPFSYEQYF.

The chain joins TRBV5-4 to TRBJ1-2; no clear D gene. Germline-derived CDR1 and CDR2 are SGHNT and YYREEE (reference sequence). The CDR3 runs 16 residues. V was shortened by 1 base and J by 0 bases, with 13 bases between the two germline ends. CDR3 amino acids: CASSLLQSTTNYGYTF. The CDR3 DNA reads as TGTGCCAGCAGCTTGCTTCAGTCCACCACTAACTATGGCTACACCTTC.

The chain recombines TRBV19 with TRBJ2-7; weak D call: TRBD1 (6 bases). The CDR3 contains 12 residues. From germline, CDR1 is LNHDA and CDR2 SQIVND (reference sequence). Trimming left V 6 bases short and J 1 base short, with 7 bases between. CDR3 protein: CASRGTSYEQYF. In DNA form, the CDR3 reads TGTGCCAGTAGAGGGACATCCTACGAGCAGTACTTC. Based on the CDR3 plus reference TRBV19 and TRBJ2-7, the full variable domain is DGGITQSPKYLFRKEGQNVTLSCEQNLNHDAMYWYRQDPGQGLRLIYYSQIVNDFQKGDIAEGYSVSREKKESFPLTVTSAQKNPTAFYLCASRGTSYEQYFGPGTRLTVT.